The sequence of this T cell receptor beta chain was determined in a study of cytomegalovirus exposure and HLA in healthy donors (dated by TCRdb to about 2017). For the wider study: According to an earlier analysis of a few hundred of the donors, roughly 180 million T cells yielded 117 million unique TCR beta sequences and approximately 280 Gb of sequence data. All discovery cohort repertoires had been generated on a single sequencing platform. To predict cytomegalovirus infection status, the study brought together high-throughput TCR immunosequencing, statistical association of individual TCRs with disease status, and machine learning. Roughly five DR-DQ haplotypes were treated as single units for association and clustering because of strong linkage in the cohort. To decide whether each TCR beta V gene segment behaved as functional or pseudogenic, an earlier analysis of over 500 of the donors relied on high-throughput TCR beta sequencing. Donor age, sex, ethnicity and CMV serostatus were compiled together with the repertoire data. In a later genetic analysis, genome-wide SNP genotypes for about three fifths of the 666 donors were used, and that subset was treated as a discovery cohort. Typing coverage varied by locus: roughly 629-630 donors for A, B, C, DRB1 and DQB1; approximately 520 for DQA1; around 610 for DPA1; 450 to 480 for DPB1. In the later analysis, no new phenotypic data were used to find candidate immune exposures; instead, reliance was placed on TCR beta sequences and their occurrence across donors. The study aimed to test whether signatures of past pathogen exposure could be identified by cataloging public T cell receptors. About 280 gigabases of sequencing data and around 90 million unique TCR sequences made up an early release that covered nearly 650 HLA-typed donors. The study profiled the T cell repertoires of about 720 subjects by immunosequencing and related them to cytomegalovirus serostatus. Among the roughly 400 genotyped donors, approximately 82% belonged to the genetic ancestry cluster associated with self-reported Caucasian donors. A later analysis re-analyzed previously published TCR beta repertoires from roughly 690 donors and added high-resolution HLA genotyping to study TCR occurrence patterns. Class I and class II HLA loci were covered by the typing at four-digit resolution. Along with the roughly 700-subject first cohort, a separate validation cohort of over a hundred different subjects was used. Among 300 to 500 genotyped donors of the cohort, an average of about 220,000 unique TCR beta nucleotide sequences was sequenced per donor, of which 15% to 20% were non-productive.

The paper's findings and limits, for the study overall: In a later analysis, HLA-associated TCR beta chains were found to be more clonally expanded and to have lower generation probabilities than equally common non-associated chains. Most TCR sequences were observed very rarely across donors, whereas some public TCRs were present in many individuals. In a later analysis, most CMV-associated TCR beta chains were found to appear HLA-restricted, with HLA associations seemingly driven largely by CMV exposure. Cytomegalovirus status was reported to be diagnosed by the classifier with high specificity and sensitivity in both the original and validation cohorts. Several of the top co-occurrence clusters appeared to be linked to parvovirus B19, influenza, CMV and Epstein-Barr virus, according to a later analysis. In a later genetic analysis, fewer N-insertions in productive TCRs were reported among donors in an Asian-associated ancestry cluster than the roughly 710-donor mean. This cohort had only TCR beta chains sequenced, and the lack of alpha or paired-chain data limited which features could be detected. Presence/absence analyses assumed roughly uniform sequencing depth across donors, an assumption that may not hold. A later analysis found that TCR association rates varied across HLA loci, with DRB1 alleles showing the most associated TCRs and HLA-C alleles the fewest. Linkage disequilibrium might explain the correlated functional status among segregating V segments, but an unknown experimental factor could not be excluded. Immune exposure information for the cohort was limited to CMV serostatus. HLA typing was unavailable for some donors at each locus, so association tests used only the typed subset. A total of 150 to 200 TCR beta chains were listed by the study as associated with cytomegalovirus. Fewer than 20 rarely observed V segments, including chromosome 9 orphons, were excluded from the earlier analysis of 550 to 700 of the donors because counts were too low. A further reported finding was that TCR beta sequences accurately predicted the HLA-A and HLA-B alleles for most subjects in the first cohort. The 87-base-pair reads could not distinguish some IMGT-functional V segments, including TRBV6-2 and TRBV6-3, so those segments were excluded. A group of highly shared sequence variants was considered likely to be a technical artifact of the sequencing pipeline. In an earlier analysis of around 600 of the donors, most TCR beta V segments appeared in productive rearrangements about 87% or about 30% of the time, broadly matching IMGT annotations. Strong co-occurrence of HLA alleles, especially DR and DQ, made assigning TCR associations to individual alleles difficult. In vitro tests confirmed that a few of the cytomegalovirus-associated TCR beta chains recognize cytomegalovirus antigens. In a later genetic analysis, a missense DCLRE1C variant was associated with V-gene and J-gene trimming of TCR beta chains, and the association was replicated in an independent cohort. At a false discovery rate of 0.05, a later analysis linked 16,951 TCR beta sequences to specific HLA alleles. The authors suggested that the approach could potentially be generalized to other disease states and immunological phenotypes.

Via the germline V gene, CDR1 is SGHAT and CDR2 FQNNGV. V is trimmed back by 6 bases and J by 0 bases, and the junction contains 8 bases that no gene match accounts for. From its cysteine to its phenylalanine, the CDR3 spans 17 amino acids. Only CDR3 DNA remains: 51 bases, in frame from the first base. This clone was observed once. It lacks a known antigen. No base qualities exist here, and no much larger clone lies one base off it. Library construction relied on the immunoSEQ multiplex PCR assay. The multiplex PCR relied on a mix of 60 forward primers for TCR Vbeta segments and 13 reverse primers for TCR Jbeta segments. The CDR3 region of rearranged TCR beta genes was amplified from genomic DNA by a multiplex PCR assay. On the Illumina HiSeq System, the amplified TCR beta libraries were sequenced as 87-base-pair reads. As for the original processing: A later analysis tallied roughly 80 million unique TCR beta chains across the approximately 670 repertoires, and some 12 million of those chains were shared by two or more donors. Raw reads were error-corrected and collapsed into unique sequences by a nearest-neighbor algorithm in which closely related sequences were merged to remove PCR and sequencing errors. To assign V, D and J gene segments, CDR3 sequences were aligned to IMGT reference sequences. For a sequence to be retained, a match of at least six nucleotides to both a V gene segment and a J gene segment was required. Rearrangements were classified as productive when the CDR3 lacked stop codons and remained in frame with V and J, and all other rearrangements were classified as non-productive. CDR3 was defined by IMGT convention, running from the second conserved V-encoded cysteine to the conserved J-encoded phenylalanine. The earlier analysis of 450 to 750 of the donors excluded any sequence lacking an unambiguous match to a single V gene segment. An earlier analysis of around 600 of the donors classified V segments as functional when productive rearrangements were above 56.7% and as segregating when the standard deviation between donors was above 5%. A statistical classification framework was developed to diagnose cytomegalovirus status using the catalog of TCR beta chain sequences. In a later analysis, V and J genes were assigned by comparing TCR nucleotide sequences against IMGT/GENE-DB human TR gene sequences. A later analysis assigned CDR3 sequences and most-parsimonious VDJ recombination scenarios with the TCRdist pipeline. In a later analysis, each TCR beta chain was defined by its CDR3 amino acid sequence together with its V-gene family, and reads lacking a unique V-gene family were excluded. A later analysis removed several hundred highly shared, low-generation-probability nucleotide sequences to deal with suspected cross-contamination and a sequencing artifact. For each public chain, a later analysis derived a clonal expansion index from normalized ranks of inferred template counts within each repertoire. Generation probabilities in a later analysis came from a VDJ recombination model fitted to out-of-frame rearrangements, and those results were checked against IGoR. Hypergeometric tests were used in a later analysis to score TCR-TCR, TCR-HLA and TCR-CMV co-occurrence, with a repertoire-size bias correction applied to the TCR pairs. A later analysis estimated false discovery rates by permuting HLA or CMV assignments 20 times. In a later analysis, co-occurring TCRs were grouped using DBSCAN, with TCRdist sequence similarity added in when clustering inside HLA-allele-positive subsets. Repertoires with fewer than 30,000 or more than 120,000 public chains were left out of co-occurrence clustering, as were four to six repertoires with anomalous nucleotide sharing. TCRdb carries this immuneACCESS record with in-frame sequences only. Its versions omit some clonotypes, under half of them owing to an unresolved V gene in the studies checked, with the rest unexplained. V, J and clone size derive from that table, while D and trimming were established from the DNA sequence. This sample has about 120,000 clones in its table, and about three quarters of those were observed once. The top ten hold approximately 1.2% of the sample.

The cohort comprised fewer than 750 healthy bone marrow donors. All cohort members were sampled while nominally healthy, although unrecorded immune exposures were likely present. The donor was CMV seronegative and was included in the group of 352 seronegative cohort members. A peripheral blood sample was provided by each donor, and peripheral blood mononuclear cells were used for TCR beta sequencing. Genomic DNA was extracted from the blood cell samples with the Qiagen DNeasy Blood Extraction Kit. Here the chain combines TRBV11-2 and TRBJ1-3, with 10 bases in between that match TRBD1. This receptor was obtained from a female donor in good health and CMV-seronegative. The material sequenced was PBMCs. The CDR3 protein: CASRQPGQGSSGNTIYF. The nucleotides are TGTGCCAGCAGGCAACCGGGACAGGGGAGCTCTGGAAACACCATATATTTT.